The 10 T cell receptor beta chains in this list originate from one sample, sequenced in a study of Ad26.COV2.S vaccination and SARS-CoV-2 variants. Libraries were prepared by immunoSEQ multiplex PCR; TCRdb keeps only in-frame clonotypes and omits some of them. The table has hundreds of thousands of clones, approximately 90% seen once. The source material was peripheral blood, sampled after recovery from COVID-19. These receptors were obtained from a human donor who had recovered from COVID-19.

This chain uses TRBV12-2 with TRBJ1-5. TRBV12-2 is labeled a pseudogene. This CDR3 is built from 18 residues. CDR3 residues: CASRLALSRGLRYQPQHF. CDR3 nucleotides: TGTGCAAGTCGCTTAGCGCTTTCTCGGGGACTTCGTTATCAGCCCCAGCATTTT.

The chain combines TRBV11-1 with TRBJ2-1; no reliable D call. Germline V gene sequence: CDR1 SGHAT, CDR2 FQDESV (reference sequence). The V gene lost 0 bases and the J gene lost 4 bases, with 1 base spanning the gap. The CDR3 runs 12 residues. The CDR3 loop is CASSLAYNEQFF. The DNA of the CDR3 is TGTGCCAGCAGCTTAGCATACAATGAGCAGTTCTTC.

The rearrangement uses TRBV7-2 and TRBJ2-5; D ambiguous. Germline V lookup: CDR1 SGHTA, CDR2 FQGNSA. This CDR3 contains 13 residues. Trimming left V 0 bases short and J 5 bases short, with 7 bases between. As DNA, the CDR3 is TGTGCCAGCAGCTTAGCGTTCTCCGAGACCCAGTACTTC. It translates to CASSLAFSETQYF.

The V gene is TRBV9, the J gene TRBJ2-1, with TRBD2 matching 16 bases. The CDR3 runs to 15 residues. The V gene's germline CDR1 is SGDLS and CDR2 YYNGEE. Germline trimming cut 3 bases from V and 7 bases from J; bases unmatched to any gene: 1. This CDR3 reads CASSEGLAGGNEQFF. DNA of the CDR3: TGTGCCAGCAGCGAGGGACTAGCGGGGGGGAATGAGCAGTTCTTC.

The chain is built from TRBV29-1 and TRBJ1-2; tentative D call: TRBD1 (5 bases). The length of the CDR3 is 12 residues. V was pared by 3 bases and J by 5 bases, with 10 bases between. Germline CDR1 SQVTM, CDR2 ANQGSEA. The CDR3 loop reads CSVEAGGYGYTF. The DNA for the CDR3 is TGCAGCGTTGAGGCTGGGGGGTATGGCTACACCTTC.

The V call is TRBV11-3, the J call TRBJ2-7; 7 positions agree with TRBD1. The CDR3 spans 15 residues. Trimming took 1 base from V and 3 from J; bases not matched to a gene: 6. Germline CDR1 SGHNT, CDR2 YENEEA. This CDR3 is CASSLASGQNYEQYF. The CDR3 DNA reads as TGTGCCAGCAGCTTAGCGTCGGGACAGAACTACGAGCAGTACTTC.

The chain is built from TRBV6-5 and TRBJ2-5, with unresolved D. Trimming shortened V by 5 bases and J by 2 bases, and 12 bases separated the two germline ends. This CDR3 is 14 amino acids long. Germline V gives CDR1 MNHEY, CDR2 SVGAGI. The CDR3 is CASSLPDDQETQYF. Written as DNA, the CDR3 is TGTGCCAGCAGTCTTCCAGACGATCAAGAGACCCAGTACTTC.

This clone was seen a handful of times. The chain joins TRBV6-5 to TRBJ2-1, with 7 bases identical to TRBD2. Germline CDR1 MNHEY, CDR2 SVGAGI. The CDR3 extends over 15 amino acids. The junction had 4 bases not matched to a gene; V was cut back by 0 bases and J by 5 bases. Written as DNA, the CDR3 is TGTGCCAGCAGTTACTCAGGAAGCGGGGACAATGAGCAGTTCTTC. This sequence encodes CASSYSGSGDNEQFF.

This chain connects TRBV6-1 to TRBJ2-7, with TRBD1 matching over 8 bases. With V trimmed by 0 bases and J by 2 bases, 3 bases remained unmatched. Germline V gene lookup returns CDR1 MNHNS and CDR2 SASEGT. This CDR3 comprises 15 residues. The CDR3 sequence: CASSEARTGTYEQYF. The CDR3 DNA follows: TGTGCCAGCAGTGAAGCGCGGACAGGGACCTACGAGCAGTACTTC.

The chain has TRBV5-1 and TRBJ2-1; 7 positions agree with TRBD2. Per germline, CDR1 SGHRS and CDR2 YFSETQ. J gave up 5 bases and V 3 bases, and 5 bases lay outside the gene matches. CDR3 size: 14 residues. CDR3 in amino acids: CASSSQRGHNEQFF. DNA for the CDR3: TGCGCCAGCAGCTCGCAGCGGGGCCACAATGAGCAGTTCTTC.